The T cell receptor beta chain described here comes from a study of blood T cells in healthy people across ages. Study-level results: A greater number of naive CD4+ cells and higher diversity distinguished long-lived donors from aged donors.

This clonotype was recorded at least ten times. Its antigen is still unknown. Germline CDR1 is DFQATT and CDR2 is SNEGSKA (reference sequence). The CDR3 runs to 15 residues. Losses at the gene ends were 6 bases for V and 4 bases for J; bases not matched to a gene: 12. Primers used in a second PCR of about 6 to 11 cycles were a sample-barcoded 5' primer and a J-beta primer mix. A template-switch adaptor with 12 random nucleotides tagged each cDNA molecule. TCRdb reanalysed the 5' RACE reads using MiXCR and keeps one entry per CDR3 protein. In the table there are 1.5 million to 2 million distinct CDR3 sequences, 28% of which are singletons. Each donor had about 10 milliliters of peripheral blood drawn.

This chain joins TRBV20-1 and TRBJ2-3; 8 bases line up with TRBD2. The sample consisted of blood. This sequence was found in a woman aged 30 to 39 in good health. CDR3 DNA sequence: TGCAGTGCCAGCGCACTAGCGGCAAGTTCAGATACGCAGTATTTT. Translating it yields CSASALAASSDTQYF.